These 10 T cell receptor beta chains originate from one sample sequenced in a study of blood T cell repertoires in COVID-19. Profiling relied on immunoSEQ multiplex PCR, and the TCRdb table lists in-frame clones only, not all of them. The sample shows about 38,000 clones, around 90% of them seen only once. Sequenced sample: peripheral blood. Every receptor here comes from a human donor in a cohort sampled during active COVID-19.

The chain employs TRBV12-3 or TRBV12-4 and TRBJ1-2; TRBD1 is a possible D gene (5 bases). The V gene lost 5 bases and the J gene lost 4 bases, with 8 bases spanning the gap. CDR3 size: 12 residues. The DNA for the CDR3 is TGTGCCAGCAGTATCCAGGGCTATGGCTACACCTTC. Its protein product is CASSIQGYGYTF.

Only one count was recorded for this clone. The chain uses TRBV2 and TRBJ1-1; D unclear. The germline CDR1 and CDR2 sequences are SNHLY and FYNNEI. This CDR3 spans 12 amino acids. V was trimmed by 4 bases and J by 3 bases, leaving 6 bases between them. The CDR3 sequence is CASSVGDTEAFF. DNA of the CDR3: TGTGCCAGCAGTGTAGGAGACACTGAAGCTTTCTTT.

This chain uses TRBV2 with TRBJ2-2, with 9 bases matching TRBD2. The CDR3 has 14 residues. Germline trimming cut 6 bases from V and 1 base from J; bases unmatched to any gene: 0. The germline gives CDR1 SNHLY, CDR2 FYNNEI. CDR3 sequence reads: CASRTSGNTGELFF. Written as DNA, the CDR3 is TGTGCCAGCAGGACTAGCGGGAACACCGGGGAGCTGTTTTTT.

The chain employs TRBV5-6 and TRBJ2-7; D ambiguous. CDR1 and CDR2 (germline): SGHDT, YYEEEE. Between the trimmed V and J ends, which lost 4 bases and 2 bases, there was a span of 10 bases. This CDR3 comprises 13 residues. For the CDR3, the DNA is TGTGCCAGCAGCCTACCCTATACCTACGAGCAGTACTTC. It specifies CASSLPYTYEQYF. The whole variable domain, filled in from reference TRBV5-6 and TRBJ2-7, reads DAGVTQSPTHLIKTRGQQVTLRCSPKSGHDTVSWYQQALGQGPQFIFQYYEEEERQRGNFPDRFSGHQFPNYSSELNVNALLLGDSALYLCASSLPYTYEQYFGPGTRLTVT.

The genes are TRBV5-6 and TRBJ2-1; no clear D gene. The CDR3 has 12 amino acids. Germline-derived CDR1 and CDR2 are SGHDT and YYEEEE. V was cut by 2 bases and J by 5 bases, with 5 bases left in between. As DNA, the CDR3 is TGTGCCAGCAGCTTTTTAGACAATGAGCAGTTCTTC. Translation gives CASSFLDNEQFF.

The chain employs TRBV11-2 and TRBJ2-6; D possibly corresponds to TRBD1 (7 bases). The CDR3 runs 16 residues. Deletions cut 5 bases from V and 4 bases from J, with 15 bases between. In germline, CDR1 is SGHAT, CDR2 FQNNGV. The CDR3 is CASSQGGRAGANVLTF. The CDR3 bases are TGTGCCAGCAGCCAGGGGGGCAGGGCCGGGGCCAACGTCCTGACTTTC.

This chain uses TRBV14 with TRBJ2-7; TRBD1 matches at 7 bases. CDR1 and CDR2 from the germline V gene are SGHDN and FVKESK. CDR3 length: 16 residues. The V and J ends lost 2 bases and 6 bases, in that order; junction bases with no gene match: 13. For the CDR3, the DNA is TGTGCCAGCAGCCAAACGTTCCGGCAGGGGGTCGGCGAGCAGTACTTC. Protein sequence: CASSQTFRQGVGEQYF.

This clone is deemed medium-sized. J is TRBJ1-3 and V is TRBV12-3 or TRBV12-4; no clear D gene. The CDR3 sequence is 12 residues long. The germline V and J ends were trimmed by 3 bases and 8 bases, with 8 bases remaining between them. CDR3 nucleotide sequence: TGTGCCAGCAGTTTTGAGGGTGACACCATATATTTT. It specifies CASSFEGDTIYF.

The V and J genes are TRBV7-8 and TRBJ2-7; 9 nucleotides match TRBD2. The CDR3 spans 16 residues. Looked up from germline, CDR1 is SGHVS and CDR2 is FQNEAQ. The V and J ends lost 7 bases and 2 bases, in that order; junction bases with no gene match: 12. The CDR3 sequence: CASILSPSGNTYEQYF. CDR3 nucleotides: TGTGCCAGCATCCTATCGCCTAGCGGGAACACCTACGAGCAGTACTTC.

The chain joins TRBV14 to TRBJ2-7; TRBD1 matches 8 bases. V shed 3 bases and J 7 bases; nucleotides not matched to a gene: 8. Germline loops: CDR1 SGHDN, CDR2 FVKESK. The CDR3 is 14 amino acids. CDR3 bases: TGTGCCAGCAGCCAGGGAGGACAGGGTTCGGAGCAGTACTTC. This translates into CASSQGGQGSEQYF.